These 5 T cell receptor beta chains originate from one sample sequenced in a study of control samples from healthy donors and cancer patients. This table comes from immunoSEQ multiplex PCR, and its TCRdb copy is limited to in-frame clones, with some not included. The table shows about 160,000 clones, with roughly 95% occurring only once. The sample comprised blood. Receptors were obtained from a woman in her twenties or thirties in good health.

The chain uses TRBV28 and TRBJ1-5; TRBD1 is a possible D gene (5 bases). In germline, CDR1 is MDHEN, CDR2 SYDVKM. Trimming removed 8 bases at V and 10 bases at J, with 21 bases between. There are 14 residues in the CDR3. The CDR3 sequence: CASRGDREISPQHF. CDR3 DNA sequence: TGTGCCAGCCGAGGGGACCGTGAGATCAGCCCCCAGCATTTT.

The chain is built from TRBV28 and TRBJ1-5; TRBD1 might be the D (5 bases). The V end was cut by 3 bases, the J end by 6 bases, with 9 bases between. This CDR3 contains 13 residues. Germline V CDR1 and CDR2: MDHEN, SYDVKM. CDR3 bases: TGTGCCAGCAGTTTTTCCAGGGCTCAGCCCCAGCATTTT. This encodes CASSFSRAQPQHF.

J is TRBJ1-2 and V is TRBV7-3, with D possibly TRBD1 on 5 matching bases. The CDR3 sequence is 14 residues long. V was clipped by 2 bases and J by 7 bases, with 14 bases between them. Germline CDR1 SGHTA, CDR2 FQGTGA. CDR3 DNA sequence: TGTGCCAGCAGCTTAGAGCAGGGTGGCGCTGGCTACACCTTC. Amino acid sequence: CASSLEQGGAGYTF. Filled out from reference TRBV7-3 and TRBJ1-2, the complete variable domain reads GAGVSQTPSNKVTEKGKYVELRCDPISGHTALYWYRQSLGQGPEFLIYFQGTGAADDSGLPNDRFFAVRPEGSVSTLKIQRTERGDSAVYLCASSLEQGGAGYTFGSGTRLTVV.

V is TRBV10-1 and J is TRBJ2-3; TRBD2 agrees at 8 bases. The CDR3 sequence is 15 residues long. Germline V lookup: CDR1 WNHNN, CDR2 SYGVQD (reference sequence). The ends lost 8 bases at V and 0 bases at J; junction bases unmatched: 7. CDR3 sequence reads: CASSGGKGSTDTQYF. The DNA for the CDR3 is TGCGCCAGCTCGGGAGGGAAGGGAAGCACAGATACGCAGTATTTT.

This sequence joins TRBV11-2 and TRBJ2-1, with TRBD2 identical over 10 bases. This CDR3 has 15 amino acids. CDR1 SGHAT and CDR2 FQNNGV come from the germline V gene. V was pared by 5 bases and J by 2 bases, with 3 bases of the junction left unmatched. DNA for the CDR3: TGTGCCAGCAGCATCACTAGCGGGGCCTACAATGAGCAGTTCTTC. It specifies CASSITSGAYNEQFF.